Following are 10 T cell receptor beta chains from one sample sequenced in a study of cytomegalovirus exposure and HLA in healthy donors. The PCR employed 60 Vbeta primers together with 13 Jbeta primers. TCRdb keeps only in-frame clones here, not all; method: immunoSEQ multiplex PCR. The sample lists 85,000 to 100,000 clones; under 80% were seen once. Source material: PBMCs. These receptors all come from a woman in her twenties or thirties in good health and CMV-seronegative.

CDR3 DNA sequence: TGTGCCAGCAGGCCGGGACAGACCTACTACGAGCAGTACTTC. This encodes CASRPGQTYYEQYF. The rearrangement links TRBV2 to TRBJ2-7; 7 nucleotides match TRBD1. V lost 6 bases and J lost 3; bases outside the gene matches: 8. The CDR3 is made up of 14 amino acids. Germline V lookup: CDR1 SNHLY, CDR2 FYNNEI. Supplemented by reference TRBV2 and TRBJ2-7, the full variable domain reads EPEVTQTPSHQVTQMGQEVILRCVPISNHLYFYWYRQILGQKVEFLVSFYNNEISEKSEIFDDQFSVERPDGSNFTLKIRSTKLEDSAMYFCASRPGQTYYEQYFGPGTRLTVT.

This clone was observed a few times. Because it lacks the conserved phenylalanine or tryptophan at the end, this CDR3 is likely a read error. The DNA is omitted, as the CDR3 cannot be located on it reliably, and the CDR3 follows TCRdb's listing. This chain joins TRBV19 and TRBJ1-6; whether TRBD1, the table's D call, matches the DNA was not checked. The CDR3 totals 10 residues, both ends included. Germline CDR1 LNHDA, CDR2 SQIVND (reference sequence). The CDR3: CAGGGQGASH.

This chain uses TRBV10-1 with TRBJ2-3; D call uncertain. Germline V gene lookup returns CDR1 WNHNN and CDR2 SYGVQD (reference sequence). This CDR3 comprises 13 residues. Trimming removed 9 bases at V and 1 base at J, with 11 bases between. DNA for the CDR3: TGCGCCAGTAGAAGCGAGGGCACAGATACGCAGTATTTT. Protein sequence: CASRSEGTDTQYF.

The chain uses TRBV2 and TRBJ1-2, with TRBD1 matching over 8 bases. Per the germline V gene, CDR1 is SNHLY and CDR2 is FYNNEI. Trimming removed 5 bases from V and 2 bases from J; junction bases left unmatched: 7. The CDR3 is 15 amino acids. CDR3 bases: TGTGCCAGCAGTTCCGCAGGGGGCAGAAACTATGGCTACACCTTC. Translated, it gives CASSSAGGRNYGYTF.

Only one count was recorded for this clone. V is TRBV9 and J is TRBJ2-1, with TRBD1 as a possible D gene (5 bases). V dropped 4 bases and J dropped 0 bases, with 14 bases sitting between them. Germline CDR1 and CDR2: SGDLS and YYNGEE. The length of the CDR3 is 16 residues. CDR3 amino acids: CASSSIRVSSYNEQFF. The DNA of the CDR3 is TGTGCCAGCAGCTCTATCAGGGTATCCTCCTACAATGAGCAGTTCTTC.

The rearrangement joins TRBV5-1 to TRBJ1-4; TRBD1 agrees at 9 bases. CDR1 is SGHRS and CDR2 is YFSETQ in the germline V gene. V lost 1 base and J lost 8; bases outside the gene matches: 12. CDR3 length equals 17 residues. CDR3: CASSLSRDRVGGEKLFF. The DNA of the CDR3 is TGCGCCAGCAGCTTGTCCCGGGACAGGGTTGGGGGAGAAAAACTGTTTTTT.

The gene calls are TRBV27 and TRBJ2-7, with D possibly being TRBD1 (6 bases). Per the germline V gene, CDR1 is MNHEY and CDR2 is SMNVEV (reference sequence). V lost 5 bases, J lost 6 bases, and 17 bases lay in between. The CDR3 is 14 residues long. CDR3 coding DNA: TGTGCCAGCAGTCCCTTAGGGGGAGACTCCGAGCAGTACTTC. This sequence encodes CASSPLGGDSEQYF.

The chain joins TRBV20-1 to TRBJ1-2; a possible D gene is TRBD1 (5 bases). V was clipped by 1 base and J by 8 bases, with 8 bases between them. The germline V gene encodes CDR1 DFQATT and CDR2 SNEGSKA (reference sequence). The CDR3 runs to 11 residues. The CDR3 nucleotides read TGCAGTGCTAGAGGGGGCGGAGGCTACACCTTC. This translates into CSARGGGGYTF.

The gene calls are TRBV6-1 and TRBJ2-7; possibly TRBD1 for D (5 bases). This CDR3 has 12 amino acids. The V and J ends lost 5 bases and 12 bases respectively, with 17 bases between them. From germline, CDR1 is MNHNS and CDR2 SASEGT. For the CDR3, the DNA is TGTGCCAGCAGTCCCAGGGAACAGAGACTGTACTTC. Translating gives CASSPREQRLYF.

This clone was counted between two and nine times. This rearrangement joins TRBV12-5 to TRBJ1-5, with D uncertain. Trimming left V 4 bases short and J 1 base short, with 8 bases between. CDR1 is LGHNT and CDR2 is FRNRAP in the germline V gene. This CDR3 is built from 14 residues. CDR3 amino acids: CASGSRLSNQPQHF. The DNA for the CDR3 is TGTGCTAGTGGTTCACGGTTGAGCAATCAGCCCCAGCATTTT.